Sequencing of this T cell receptor (beta chain) was carried out in a study of shared clonotypes between healthy human individuals. Generated by immunoSEQ multiplex PCR, the TCRdb table keeps only in-frame clones and is missing some. The table has 2.3 million or so clones, approximately 93% seen once; the top ten hold 0.35% to 0.45%. Germline V gene data show CDR1 as KGHSH and CDR2 as LQKENI. CDR3 size: 16 residues. Deletions cut 4 bases from V and 0 bases from J, with 12 bases between. The chain combines TRBV18 with TRBJ2-2; D is uncertain. Sequencing was carried out using naive CD4+ T cells from PBMCs. Indicated subset: CD45RA+ positively selected. This TCR came from a man aged 18 to 29 in good health. Some clones in this sample may be carry-over from other donors' samples. The CDR3 DNA is TGTGCCAGCTCACTCGGGCTTCTGGCGAACACCGGGGAGCTGTTTTTT. The encoded protein is CASSLGLLANTGELFF.